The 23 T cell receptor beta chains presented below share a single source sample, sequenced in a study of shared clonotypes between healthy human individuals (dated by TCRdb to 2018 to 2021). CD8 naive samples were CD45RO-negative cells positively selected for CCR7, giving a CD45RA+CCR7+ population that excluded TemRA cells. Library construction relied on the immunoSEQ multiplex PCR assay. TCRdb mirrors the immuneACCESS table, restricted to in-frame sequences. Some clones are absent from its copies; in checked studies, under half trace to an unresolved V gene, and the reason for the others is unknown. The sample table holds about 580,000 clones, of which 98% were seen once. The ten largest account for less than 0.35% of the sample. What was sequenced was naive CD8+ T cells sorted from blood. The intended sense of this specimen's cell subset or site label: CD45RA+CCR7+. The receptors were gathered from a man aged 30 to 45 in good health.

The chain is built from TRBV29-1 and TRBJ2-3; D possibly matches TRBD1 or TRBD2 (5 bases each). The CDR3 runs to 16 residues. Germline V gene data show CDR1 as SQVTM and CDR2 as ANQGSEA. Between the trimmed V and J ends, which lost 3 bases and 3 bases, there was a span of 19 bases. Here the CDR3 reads CSVDSFGVGGTDTQYF. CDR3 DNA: TGCAGCGTTGATTCATTCGGTGTTGGGGGAACAGATACGCAGTATTTT.

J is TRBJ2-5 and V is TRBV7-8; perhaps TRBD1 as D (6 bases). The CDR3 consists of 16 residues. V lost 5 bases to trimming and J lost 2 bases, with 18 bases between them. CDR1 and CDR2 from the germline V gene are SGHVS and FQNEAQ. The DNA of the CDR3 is TGTGCCAGCAGCCGACCGGTCGACAGGACTCAAGAGACCCAGTACTTC. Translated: CASSRPVDRTQETQYF.

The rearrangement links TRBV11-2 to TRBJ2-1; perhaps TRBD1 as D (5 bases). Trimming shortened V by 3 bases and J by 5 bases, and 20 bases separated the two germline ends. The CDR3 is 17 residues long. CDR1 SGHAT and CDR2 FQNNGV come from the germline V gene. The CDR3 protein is CASSFQAHRQGDNEQFF. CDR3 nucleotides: TGTGCCAGCAGCTTTCAGGCCCATCGGCAGGGTGACAATGAGCAGTTCTTC.

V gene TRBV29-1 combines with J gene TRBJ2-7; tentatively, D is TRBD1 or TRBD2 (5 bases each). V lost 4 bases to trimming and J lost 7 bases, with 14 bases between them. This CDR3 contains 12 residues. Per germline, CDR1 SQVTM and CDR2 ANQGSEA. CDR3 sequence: CSVASPSGEQYF. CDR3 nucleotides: TGCAGCGTTGCTAGCCCCTCAGGGGAGCAGTACTTC.

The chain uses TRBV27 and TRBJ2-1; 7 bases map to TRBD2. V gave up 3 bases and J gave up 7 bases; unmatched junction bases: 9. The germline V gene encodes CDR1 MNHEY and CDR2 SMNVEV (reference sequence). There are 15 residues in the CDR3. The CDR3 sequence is CASSFFAGDKNEQFF. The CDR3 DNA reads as TGTGCCAGCAGTTTTTTTGCGGGAGACAAGAATGAGCAGTTCTTC.

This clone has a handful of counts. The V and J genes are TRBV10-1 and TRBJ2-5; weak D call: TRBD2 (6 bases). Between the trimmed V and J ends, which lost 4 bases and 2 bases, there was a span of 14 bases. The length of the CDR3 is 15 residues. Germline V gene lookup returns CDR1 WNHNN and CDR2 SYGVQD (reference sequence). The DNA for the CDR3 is TGCGCCAGCAGTGGCCCGGGTAGCGGTCAAGAGACCCAGTACTTC. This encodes CASSGPGSGQETQYF.

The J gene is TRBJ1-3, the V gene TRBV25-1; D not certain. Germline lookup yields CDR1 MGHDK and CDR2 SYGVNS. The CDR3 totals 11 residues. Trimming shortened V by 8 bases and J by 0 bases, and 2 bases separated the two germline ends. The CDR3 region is CASDSGNTIYF. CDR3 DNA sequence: TGTGCCAGCGACTCTGGAAACACCATATATTTT.

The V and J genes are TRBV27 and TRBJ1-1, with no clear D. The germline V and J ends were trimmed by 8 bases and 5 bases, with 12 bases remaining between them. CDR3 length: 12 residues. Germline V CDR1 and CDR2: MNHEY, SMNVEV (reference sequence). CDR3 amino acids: CASGRLGTEAFF. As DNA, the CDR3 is TGTGCCAGCGGAAGACTCGGGACTGAAGCTTTCTTT.

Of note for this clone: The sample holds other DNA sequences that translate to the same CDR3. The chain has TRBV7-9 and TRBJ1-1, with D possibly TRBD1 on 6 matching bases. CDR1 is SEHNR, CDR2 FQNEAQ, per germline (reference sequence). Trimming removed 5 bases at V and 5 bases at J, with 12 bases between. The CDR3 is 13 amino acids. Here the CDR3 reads CASSPSGDTEAFF. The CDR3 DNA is TGTGCCAGCAGCCCTTCAGGGGATACTGAAGCTTTCTTT.

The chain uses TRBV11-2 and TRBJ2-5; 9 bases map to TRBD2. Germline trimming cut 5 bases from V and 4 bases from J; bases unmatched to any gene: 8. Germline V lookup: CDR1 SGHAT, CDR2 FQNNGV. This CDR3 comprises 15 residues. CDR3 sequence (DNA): TGTGCCAGCAGCCGGGCTAGCGGGATCGTAGAGACCCAGTACTTC. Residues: CASSRASGIVETQYF.

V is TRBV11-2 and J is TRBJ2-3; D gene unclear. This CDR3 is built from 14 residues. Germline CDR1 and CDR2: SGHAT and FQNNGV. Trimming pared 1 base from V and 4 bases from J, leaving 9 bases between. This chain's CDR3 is CASSLVPWADTQYF. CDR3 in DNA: TGTGCCAGCAGCTTAGTCCCGTGGGCAGATACGCAGTATTTT.

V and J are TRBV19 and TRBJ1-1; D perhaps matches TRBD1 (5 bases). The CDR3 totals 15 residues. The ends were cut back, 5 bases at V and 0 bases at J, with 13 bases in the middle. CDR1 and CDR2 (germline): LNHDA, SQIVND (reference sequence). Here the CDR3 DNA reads TGTGCCAGTAGTCTGGGGCCGGGTGTGAACACTGAAGCTTTCTTT. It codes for CASSLGPGVNTEAFF.

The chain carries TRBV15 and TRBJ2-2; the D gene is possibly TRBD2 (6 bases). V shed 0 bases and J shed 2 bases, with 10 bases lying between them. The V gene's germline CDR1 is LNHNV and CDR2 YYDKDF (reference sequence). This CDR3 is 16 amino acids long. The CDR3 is CATSRDGTPNTGELFF. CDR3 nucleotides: TGTGCCACCAGCAGAGATGGGACTCCCAACACCGGGGAGCTGTTTTTT.

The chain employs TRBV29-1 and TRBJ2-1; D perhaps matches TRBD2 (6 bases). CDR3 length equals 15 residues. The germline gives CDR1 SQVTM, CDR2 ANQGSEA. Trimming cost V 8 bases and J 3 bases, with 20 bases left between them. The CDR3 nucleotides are TGCAGCACCCAGCGGTTGGAGGGTATCTACAATGAGCAGTTCTTC. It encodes CSTQRLEGIYNEQFF.

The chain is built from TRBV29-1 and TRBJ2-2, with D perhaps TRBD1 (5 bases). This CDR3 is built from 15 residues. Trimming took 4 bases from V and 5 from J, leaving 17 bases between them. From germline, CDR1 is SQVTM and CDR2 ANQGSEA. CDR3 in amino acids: CSVGSRQGWTGELFF. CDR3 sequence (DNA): TGCAGCGTTGGCTCCAGGCAGGGTTGGACCGGGGAGCTGTTTTTT.

CDR3 coding DNA: TGTGCCTGGAACGATGTATTGGGGGACACTGAAGCTTTCTTT. It codes for CAWNDVLGDTEAFF. The V gene is TRBV30, the J gene TRBJ1-1, with a weak D call TRBD1 (5 bases). Trimming left V 4 bases short and J 3 bases short, with 15 bases between. CDR3 length: 14 amino acids. Per the germline V gene, CDR1 is GTSNPN and CDR2 is SVGIG (reference sequence). The full variable domain, in which reference TRBV30 and TRBJ1-1 provide the parts outside the CDR3, is SQTIHQWPATLVQPVGSPLSLECTVEGTSNPNLYWYRQAAGRGLQLLFYSVGIGQISSEVPQNLSASRPQDRQFILSSKKLLLSDSGFYLCAWNDVLGDTEAFFGQGTRLTVV.

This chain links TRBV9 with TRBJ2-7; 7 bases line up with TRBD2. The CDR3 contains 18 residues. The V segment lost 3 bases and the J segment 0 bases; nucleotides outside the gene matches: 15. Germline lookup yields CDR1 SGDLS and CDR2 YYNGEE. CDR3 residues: CASSGGGTPSGSSYEQYF. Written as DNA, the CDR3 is TGTGCCAGCAGCGGGGGAGGTACCCCTAGCGGTAGCTCCTACGAGCAGTACTTC.

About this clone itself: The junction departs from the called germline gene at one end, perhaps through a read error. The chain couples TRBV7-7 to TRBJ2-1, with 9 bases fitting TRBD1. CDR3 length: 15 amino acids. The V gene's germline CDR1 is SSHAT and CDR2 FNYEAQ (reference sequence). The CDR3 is CASSEGQGKYNEQFF. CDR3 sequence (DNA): TGTGCTAGCAGCGAGGGACAGGGTAAATACAATGAGCAGTTCTTC.

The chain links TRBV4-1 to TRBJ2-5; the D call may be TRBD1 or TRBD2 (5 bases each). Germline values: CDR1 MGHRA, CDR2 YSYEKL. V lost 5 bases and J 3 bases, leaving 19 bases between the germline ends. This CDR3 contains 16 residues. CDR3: CASSGTGSSPKETQYF. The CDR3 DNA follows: TGCGCCAGCAGCGGGACGGGGTCCTCACCTAAAGAGACCCAGTACTTC.

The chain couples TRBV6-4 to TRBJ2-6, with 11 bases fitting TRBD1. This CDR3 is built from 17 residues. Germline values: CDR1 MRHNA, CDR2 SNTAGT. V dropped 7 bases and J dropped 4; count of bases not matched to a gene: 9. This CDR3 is CASIPGQGAQGANVLTF. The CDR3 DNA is TGTGCCAGCATCCCTGGACAGGGGGCGCAAGGGGCCAACGTCCTGACTTTC.

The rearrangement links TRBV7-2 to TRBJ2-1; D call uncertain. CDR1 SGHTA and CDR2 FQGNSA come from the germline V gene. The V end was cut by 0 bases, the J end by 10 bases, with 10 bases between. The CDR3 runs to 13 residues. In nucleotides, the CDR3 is TGTGCCAGCAGCTTAGCGATTGTCAAGGAGCAGTTCTTC. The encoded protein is CASSLAIVKEQFF.

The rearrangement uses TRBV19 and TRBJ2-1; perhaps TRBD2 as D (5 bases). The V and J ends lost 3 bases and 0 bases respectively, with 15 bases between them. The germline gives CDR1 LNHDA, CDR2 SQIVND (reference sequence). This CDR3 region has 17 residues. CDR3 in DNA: TGTGCCAGTAGTATCTCTGCGGGCAGCAGCTCCTACAATGAGCAGTTCTTC. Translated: CASSISAGSSSYNEQFF.

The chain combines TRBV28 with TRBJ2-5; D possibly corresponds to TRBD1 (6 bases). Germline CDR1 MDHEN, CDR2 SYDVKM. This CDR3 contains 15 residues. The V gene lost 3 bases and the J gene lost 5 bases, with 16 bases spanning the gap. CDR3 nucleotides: TGTGCCAGCAGTTTCATGGGACAAGATTTGGAGACCCAGTACTTC. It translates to CASSFMGQDLETQYF.